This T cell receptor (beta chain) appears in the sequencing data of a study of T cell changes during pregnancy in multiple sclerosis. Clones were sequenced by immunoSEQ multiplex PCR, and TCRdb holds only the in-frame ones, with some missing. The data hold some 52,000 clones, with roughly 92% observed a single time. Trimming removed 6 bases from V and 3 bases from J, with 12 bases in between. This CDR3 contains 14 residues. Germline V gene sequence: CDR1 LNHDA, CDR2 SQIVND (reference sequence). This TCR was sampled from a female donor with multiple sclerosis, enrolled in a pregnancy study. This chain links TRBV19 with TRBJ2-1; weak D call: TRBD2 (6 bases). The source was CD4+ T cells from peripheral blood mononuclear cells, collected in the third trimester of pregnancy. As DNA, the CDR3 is TGTGCCAGTAGCGGCCGGGGGAACTACAATGAGCAGTTCTTC. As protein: CASSGRGNYNEQFF.